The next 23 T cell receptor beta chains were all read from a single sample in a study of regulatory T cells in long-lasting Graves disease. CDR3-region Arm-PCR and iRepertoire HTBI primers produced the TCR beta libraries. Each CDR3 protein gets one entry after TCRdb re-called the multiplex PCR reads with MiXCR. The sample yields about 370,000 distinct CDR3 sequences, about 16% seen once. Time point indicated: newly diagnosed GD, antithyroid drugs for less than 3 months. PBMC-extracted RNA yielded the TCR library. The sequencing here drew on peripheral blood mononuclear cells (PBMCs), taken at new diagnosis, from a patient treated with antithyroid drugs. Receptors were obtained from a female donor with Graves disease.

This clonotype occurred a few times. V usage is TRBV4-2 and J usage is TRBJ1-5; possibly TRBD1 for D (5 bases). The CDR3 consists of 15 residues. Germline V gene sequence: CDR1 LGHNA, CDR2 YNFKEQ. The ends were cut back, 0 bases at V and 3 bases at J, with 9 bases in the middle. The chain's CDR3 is CASSQDGAVNQPQHF. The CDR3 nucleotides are TGTGCCAGCAGCCAAGATGGGGCGGTCAATCAGCCCCAGCATTTT.

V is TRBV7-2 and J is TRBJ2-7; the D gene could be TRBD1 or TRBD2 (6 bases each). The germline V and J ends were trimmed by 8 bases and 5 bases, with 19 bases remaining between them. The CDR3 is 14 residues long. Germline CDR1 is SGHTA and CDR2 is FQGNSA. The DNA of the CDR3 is TGTGCCAGCCCTAGCCCTACGGGGGCGGACGAGCAGTACTTC. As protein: CASPSPTGADEQYF. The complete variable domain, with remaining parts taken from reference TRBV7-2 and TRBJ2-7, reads GAGVSQSPSNKVTEKGKDVELRCDPISGHTALYWYRQSLGQGLEFLIYFQGNSAPDKSGLPSDRFSAERTGGSVSTLTIQRTQQEDSAVYLCASPSPTGADEQYFGPGTRLTVT.

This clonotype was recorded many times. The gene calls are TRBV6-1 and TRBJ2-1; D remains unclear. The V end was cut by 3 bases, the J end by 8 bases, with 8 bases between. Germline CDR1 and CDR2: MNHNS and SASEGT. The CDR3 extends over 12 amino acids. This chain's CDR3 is CASSDPTDEQFF. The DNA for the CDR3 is TGTGCCAGCAGTGACCCCACTGATGAGCAGTTCTTC.

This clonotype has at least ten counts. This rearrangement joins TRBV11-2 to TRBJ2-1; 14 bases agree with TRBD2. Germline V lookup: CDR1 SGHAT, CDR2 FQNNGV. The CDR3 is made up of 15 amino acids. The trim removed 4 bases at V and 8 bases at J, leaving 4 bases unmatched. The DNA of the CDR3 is TGTGCCAGCAGCTCGGGGACTAGCGGGAGACATGAGCAGTTCTTC. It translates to CASSSGTSGRHEQFF. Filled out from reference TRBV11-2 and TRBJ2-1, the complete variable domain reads EAGVAQSPRYKIIEKRQSVAFWCNPISGHATLYWYQQILGQGPKLLIQFQNNGVVDDSQLPKDRFSAERLKGVDSTLKIQPAKLEDSAVYLCASSSGTSGRHEQFFGPGTRLTVL.

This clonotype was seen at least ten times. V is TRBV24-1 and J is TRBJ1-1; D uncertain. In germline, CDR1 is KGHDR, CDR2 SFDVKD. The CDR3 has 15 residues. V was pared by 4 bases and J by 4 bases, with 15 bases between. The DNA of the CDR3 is TGTGCCACCAGTGACCCGGGGTCAGGACCCACTGAAGCTTTCTTT. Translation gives CATSDPGSGPTEAFF.

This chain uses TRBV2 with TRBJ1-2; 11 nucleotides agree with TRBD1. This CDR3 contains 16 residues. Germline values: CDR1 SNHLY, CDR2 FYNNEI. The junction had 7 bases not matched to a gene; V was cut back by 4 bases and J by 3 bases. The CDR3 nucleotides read TGTGCCAGCAGTGGGACAGGGGGCATCTCCGACTATGGCTACACCTTC. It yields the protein CASSGTGGISDYGYTF.

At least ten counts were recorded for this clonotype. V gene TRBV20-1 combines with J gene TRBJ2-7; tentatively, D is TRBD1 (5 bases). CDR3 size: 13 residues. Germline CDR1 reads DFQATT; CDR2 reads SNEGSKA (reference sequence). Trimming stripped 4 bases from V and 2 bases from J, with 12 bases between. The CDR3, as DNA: TGCAGTGCTACGACAGTGCCTACCTACGAGCAGTACTTC. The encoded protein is CSATTVPTYEQYF.

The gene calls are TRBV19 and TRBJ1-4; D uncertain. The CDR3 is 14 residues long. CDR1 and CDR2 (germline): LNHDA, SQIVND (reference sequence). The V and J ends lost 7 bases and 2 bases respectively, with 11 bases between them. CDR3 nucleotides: TGTGCCAGTATATCGGGAGGGACTAATGAAAAACTGTTTTTT. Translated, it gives CASISGGTNEKLFF.

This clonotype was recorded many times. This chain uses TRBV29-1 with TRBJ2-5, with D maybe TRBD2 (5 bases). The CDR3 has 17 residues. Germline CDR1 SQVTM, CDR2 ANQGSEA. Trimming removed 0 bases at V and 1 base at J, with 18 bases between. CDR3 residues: CSVEDPASFNLQETQYF. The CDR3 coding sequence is TGCAGCGTTGAAGATCCGGCTAGCTTTAATCTCCAAGAGACCCAGTACTTC.

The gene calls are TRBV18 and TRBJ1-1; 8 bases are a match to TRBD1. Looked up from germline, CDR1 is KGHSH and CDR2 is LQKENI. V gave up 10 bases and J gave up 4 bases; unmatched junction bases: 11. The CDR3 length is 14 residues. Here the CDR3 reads CATSAGGGFTEAFF. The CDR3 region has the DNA TGTGCCACCTCGGCAGGGGGCGGATTCACTGAAGCTTTCTTT.

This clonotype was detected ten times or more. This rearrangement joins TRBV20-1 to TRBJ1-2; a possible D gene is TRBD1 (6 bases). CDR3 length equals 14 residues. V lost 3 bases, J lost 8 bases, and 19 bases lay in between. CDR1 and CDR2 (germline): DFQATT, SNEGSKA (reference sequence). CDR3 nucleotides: TGCAGTGCTAGGGGGGCCGAGACAGGTTTCGGCTACACCTTC. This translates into CSARGAETGFGYTF.

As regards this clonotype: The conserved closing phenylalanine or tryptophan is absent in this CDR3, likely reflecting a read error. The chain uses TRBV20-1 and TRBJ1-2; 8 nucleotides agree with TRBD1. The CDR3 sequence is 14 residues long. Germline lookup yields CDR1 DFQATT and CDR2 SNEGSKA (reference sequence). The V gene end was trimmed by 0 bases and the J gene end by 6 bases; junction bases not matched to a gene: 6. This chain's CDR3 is CSARDIGQGHGYTS. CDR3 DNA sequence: TGCAGTGCTAGAGATATCGGACAGGGCCATGGCTACACCTCC.

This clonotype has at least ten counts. CDR3: CASSYKPGGVYGYTF. The CDR3 nucleotides are TGTGCCAGCAGTTACAAACCCGGAGGAGTCTATGGCTACACCTTC. The chain combines TRBV6-2 or TRBV6-3 with TRBJ1-2; no definite D call. This CDR3 comprises 15 residues. The germline V and J ends were trimmed by 2 bases and 4 bases, with 14 bases remaining between them. Germline CDR1 and CDR2: MNHEY and SVGEGT.

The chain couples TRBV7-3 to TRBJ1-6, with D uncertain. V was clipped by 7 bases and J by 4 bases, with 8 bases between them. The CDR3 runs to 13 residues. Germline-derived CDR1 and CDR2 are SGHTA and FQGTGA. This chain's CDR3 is CASKAAYNSPLHF. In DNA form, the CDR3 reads TGTGCCAGCAAGGCAGCTTATAATTCACCCCTCCACTTT.

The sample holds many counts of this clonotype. This CDR3 is CASSLVQVAYGYTF. The CDR3 DNA sequence: TGTGCCAGCAGCTTGGTACAGGTCGCCTATGGCTACACCTTC. V gene TRBV5-5 combines with J gene TRBJ1-2; TRBD1 is a possible D gene (5 bases). CDR3 length equals 14 residues. V dropped 0 bases and J dropped 4 bases, with 10 bases sitting between them. Germline lookup yields CDR1 SGHKS and CDR2 YYEKEE (reference sequence).

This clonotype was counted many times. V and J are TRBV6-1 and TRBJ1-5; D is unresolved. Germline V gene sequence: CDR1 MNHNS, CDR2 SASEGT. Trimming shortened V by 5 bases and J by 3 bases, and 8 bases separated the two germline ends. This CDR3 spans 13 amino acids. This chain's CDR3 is CASSQSINQPQHF. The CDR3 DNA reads TGTGCCAGCAGTCAGTCTATCAATCAGCCCCAGCATTTT.

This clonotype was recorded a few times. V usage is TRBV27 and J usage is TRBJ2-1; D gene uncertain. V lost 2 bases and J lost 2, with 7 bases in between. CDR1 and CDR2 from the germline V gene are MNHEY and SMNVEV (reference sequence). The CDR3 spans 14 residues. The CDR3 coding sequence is TGTGCCAGCAGTTTACTTGCCCCCTACAATGAGCAGTTCTTC. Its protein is CASSLLAPYNEQFF.

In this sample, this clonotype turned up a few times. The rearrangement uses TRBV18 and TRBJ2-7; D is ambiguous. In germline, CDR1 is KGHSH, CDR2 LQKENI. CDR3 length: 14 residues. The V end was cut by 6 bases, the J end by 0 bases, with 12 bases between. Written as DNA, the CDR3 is TGTGCCAGCTCCTTCGAGGCGGACTCCTACGAGCAGTACTTC. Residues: CASSFEADSYEQYF.

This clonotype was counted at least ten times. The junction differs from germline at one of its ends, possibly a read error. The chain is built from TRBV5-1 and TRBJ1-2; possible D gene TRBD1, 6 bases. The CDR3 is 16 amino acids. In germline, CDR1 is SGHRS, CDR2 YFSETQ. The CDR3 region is CASSPFPGQSNYGYTF. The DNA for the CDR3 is TGTGCCAGCAGCCCCTTCCCGGGACAATCCAACTATGGCTACACCTTC.

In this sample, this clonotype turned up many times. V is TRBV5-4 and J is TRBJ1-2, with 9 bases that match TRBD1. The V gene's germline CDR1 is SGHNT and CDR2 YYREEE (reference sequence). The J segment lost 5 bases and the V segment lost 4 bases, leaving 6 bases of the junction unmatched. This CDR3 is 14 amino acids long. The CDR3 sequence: CASSPGQGKYGYTF. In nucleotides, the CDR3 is TGTGCCAGCAGCCCCGGACAGGGGAAATATGGCTACACCTTC.

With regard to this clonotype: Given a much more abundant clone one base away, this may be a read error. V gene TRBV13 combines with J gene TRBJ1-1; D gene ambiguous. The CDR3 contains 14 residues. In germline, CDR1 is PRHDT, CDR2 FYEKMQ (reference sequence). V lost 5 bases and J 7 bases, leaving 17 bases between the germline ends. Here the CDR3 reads CASSPSYIGREAFF. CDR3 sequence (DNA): TGTGCCAGCAGCCCCTCATATATAGGACGTGAAGCTTTCTTT.

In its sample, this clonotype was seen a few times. Here the CDR3 reads CAWSPGLAYEQYF. The CDR3 region has the DNA TGTGCCTGGAGTCCGGGACTAGCCTACGAGCAGTACTTC. The J gene is TRBJ2-7, the V gene TRBV30, with TRBD2 identical over 8 bases. CDR3 size: 13 residues. Per germline, CDR1 GTSNPN and CDR2 SVGIG (reference sequence). After removal of 2 bases from V and 2 bases from J, the junction contained 2 bases not matched to a gene.

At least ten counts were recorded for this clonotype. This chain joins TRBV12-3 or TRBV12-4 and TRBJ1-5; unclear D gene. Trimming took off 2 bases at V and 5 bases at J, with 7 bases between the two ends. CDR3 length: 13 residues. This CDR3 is CASSLKVDQPQHF. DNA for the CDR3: TGTGCCAGCAGTTTAAAAGTCGATCAGCCCCAGCATTTT.